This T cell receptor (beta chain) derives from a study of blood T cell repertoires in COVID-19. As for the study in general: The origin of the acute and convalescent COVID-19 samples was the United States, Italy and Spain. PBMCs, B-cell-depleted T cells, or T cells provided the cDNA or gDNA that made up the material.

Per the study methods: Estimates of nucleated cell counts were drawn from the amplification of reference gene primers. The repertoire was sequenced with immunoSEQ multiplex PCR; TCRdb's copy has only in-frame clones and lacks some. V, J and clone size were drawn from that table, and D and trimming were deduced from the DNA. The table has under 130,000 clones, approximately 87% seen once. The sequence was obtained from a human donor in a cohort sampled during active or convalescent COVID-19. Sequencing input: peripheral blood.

This chain's CDR3 is CASRGTGDNSPLHF. CDR3 nucleotides: TGTGCCAGCAGGGGGACAGGGGACAATTCACCCCTCCACTTT. The rearrangement uses TRBV2 and TRBJ1-6, with TRBD1 identical over 10 bases. This CDR3 has 14 amino acids. The V and J ends lost 6 bases and 7 bases, in that order; junction bases with no gene match: 3. Germline CDR1 and CDR2: SNHLY and FYNNEI.